This is a list of T cell receptor beta chains from one sample in a study of identical twins. TCRdb fed the 5' RACE reads into MiXCR, producing one record per CDR3 protein. The repertoire holds fewer than 500,000 distinct CDR3 sequences, with about 13% as singletons. In addition, the sample was reused for a study of yellow fever vaccine responses in identical twins.

What was sequenced was CD4+ T cells sorted from blood. The source of these receptors is a woman under 30 in good health. Each CDR3 is given with its conserved first and last residue. The D gene is left open where the match is weak. For some rows the clone size is stated as once, few or many, or as a class when expanded; others skip it.

abundance	v_gene	j_gene	d_gene	CDR3aa	CDR3nt
.	TRBV5-1	TRBJ2-1	.	CASSPPVPEQFF	TGCGCCAGCAGTCCACCGGTCCCTGAGCAGTTCTTC
.	TRBV10-2	TRBJ1-6	.	CASSDSDSPLHF	TGCGCCAGCAGTGACTCGGATTCACCCCTCCACTTT
few	TRBV6-5	TRBJ1-3	.	CASSYTAGVSSGNTIYF	TGTGCCAGCAGTTACACCGCTGGTGTGAGCTCTGGAAACACCATATATTTT
.	TRBV28	TRBJ2-2	.	CASSLFASGSANTGELYF	.
.	TRBV5-5	TRBJ2-5	.	CASSPGDQGGWETQYF	TGTGCCAGCAGCCCCGGGGACCAAGGGGGGTGGGAGACCCAGTACTTC
many	TRBV20-1	TRBJ1-1	.	CSARAGNTEAFF	TGCAGTGCTAGAGCTGGGAACACTGAAGCTTTCTTT
few	TRBV7-9	TRBJ2-7	.	CASSLAGQVSSYEQYF	TGTGCCAGCAGCTTAGCGGGCCAGGTGAGCTCCTACGAGCAGTACTTC
few	TRBV6-2/TRBV6-3	TRBJ2-3	.	CASSLFSADTQYF	TGTGCCAGCAGTTTGTTTTCGGCAGATACGCAGTATTTT
many	TRBV6-1	TRBJ2-7	.	CASSGRVVRYEQYF	TGTGCCAGCAGTGGCAGGGTAGTGAGGTACGAGCAGTACTTC
few	TRBV11-2	TRBJ1-1	.	CASSLREAFF	TGTGCCAGCAGCCTTCGTGAAGCTTTCTTT
many	TRBV7-9	TRBJ2-5	TRBD2	CASSFSGIVETQYF	TGTGCCAGCAGCTTTAGCGGGATCGTAGAGACCCAGTACTTC
.	TRBV23-1	TRBJ2-6	.	CASSHSLWETTGANVLTF	TGCGCCAGCAGTCATTCGCTTTGGGAGACAACTGGGGCCAACGTCCTGACTTTC
.	TRBV27	TRBJ1-1	.	CASSFLSGNTEAFF	TGTGCCAGCAGTTTTTTATCTGGGAACACTGAAGCTTTCTTT
few	TRBV6-2/TRBV6-3	TRBJ1-1	TRBD1	CASQTGRNTEAFF	TGTGCCAGCCAGACAGGGAGGAACACTGAAGCTTTCTTT
few	TRBV4-1	TRBJ2-1	TRBD2	CASSPQQPGTTKYNEQFF	TGCGCCAGCAGCCCTCAACAACCCGGGACTACTAAGTACAATGAGCAGTTCTTC
.	TRBV2	TRBJ2-3	.	CASTFGGTDTQYF	TGTGCCAGCACGTTTGGGGGCACAGATACGCAGTATTTT
many	TRBV20-1	TRBJ1-1	TRBD1	CSARDNSLGQGTKRTEAFF	TGCAGTGCTAGAGATAATAGCCTGGGACAGGGAACAAAAAGGACTGAAGCTTTCTTT
.	TRBV7-9	TRBJ2-7	.	CASSLGQDYSYEQYF	TGTGCCAGCAGCTTAGGACAGGACTACTCCTACGAGCAGTACTTC
.	TRBV5-6	TRBJ2-1	TRBD2	CASSFTAGGPYNEQFF	TGTGCCAGCAGCTTCACAGCGGGGGGGCCATACAATGAGCAGTTCTTC
.	TRBV20-1	TRBJ2-7	.	CSARWGASYEQYF	TGCAGTGCTAGGTGGGGGGCCTCCTACGAGCAGTACTTC
.	TRBV4-3	TRBJ1-6	.	CASSQDRGVGGAGSPLHF	TGCGCCAGCAGCCAAGATAGAGGTGTAGGAGGGGCAGGCTCACCCCTCCACTTT
many	TRBV12-3/TRBV12-4	TRBJ2-7	TRBD1	CASSLTGTGGREQYF	TGTGCCAGCAGTTTAACCGGGACAGGGGGCCGCGAGCAGTACTTC
.	TRBV5-4	TRBJ1-2	.	CASSFRQDYGYTF	TGTGCCAGCAGCTTTCGACAGGACTATGGCTACACCTTC
.	TRBV2	TRBJ2-5	.	CASRPLPPQETQYF	TGTGCCAGCAGACCCTTACCCCCTCAAGAGACCCAGTACTTC
few	TRBV20-1	TRBJ2-2	.	CSASMGDTGELFF	TGCAGTGCTAGTATGGGGGACACCGGGGAGCTGTTTTTT
few	TRBV12-3/TRBV12-4	TRBJ1-2	TRBD1	CASSRQGAHYGYTF	TGTGCCAGCAGCCGACAGGGGGCTCACTATGGCTACACCTTC
many	TRBV10-3	TRBJ2-7	.	CATRPDFLIYEQYF	TGTGCCACCAGACCGGACTTCCTAATCTACGAGCAGTACTTC
.	TRBV4-2	TRBJ2-2	.	CASSQGRFGTSLFF	TGTGCCAGCAGCCAAGGGCGATTCGGAACTAGCCTGTTTTTT
few	TRBV24-1	TRBJ2-1	TRBD2	CATSGQAGTHSYNEQFF	TGTGCCACCAGTGGTCAAGCGGGAACGCACTCCTACAATGAGCAGTTCTTC
few	TRBV6-1	TRBJ1-1	.	CASRRTVRFEAFF	TGTGCCAGCAGAAGGACAGTTCGCTTTGAAGCTTTCTTT
.	TRBV28	TRBJ2-1	.	CASSGIAPPYNEQFF	TGTGCCAGCAGTGGTATAGCGCCACCCTACAATGAGCAGTTCTTC
.	TRBV2	TRBJ2-5	.	CASSDSRQVETQYF	TGTGCCAGCAGTGATAGCAGGCAGGTCGAGACCCAGTACTTC
.	TRBV5-1	TRBJ2-2	TRBD1	CASFRDRGTGELFF	TGCGCCAGCTTTAGAGACAGGGGCACCGGGGAGCTGTTTTTT
.	TRBV27	TRBJ1-6	.	CATKTGFPYDSPLHF	TGTGCCACCAAAACGGGGTTTCCTTATGATTCACCCCTCCACTTT
few	TRBV25-1	TRBJ2-2	TRBD1	CASSAPRTGGTGELFF	TGTGCCAGCAGTGCCCCCCGGACAGGGGGTACCGGGGAGCTGTTTTTT
.	TRBV3-1	TRBJ2-4	TRBD2	CASSHGTSGGIAKNIQYF	TGTGCCAGCAGCCATGGGACTAGCGGGGGGATAGCCAAAAACATTCAGTACTTC
few	TRBV3-1	TRBJ2-1	.	CASSQVRPNYNEQFF	TGTGCCAGCAGCCAAGTTAGGCCAAACTACAATGAGCAGTTCTTC
.	TRBV4-1	TRBJ2-7	.	CASSQGHGGSYEQYF	TGCGCCAGCAGCCAAGGGCATGGGGGCTCCTACGAGCAGTACTTC
few	TRBV11-2	TRBJ2-5	.	CATESYFGSETQYF	TGTGCCACTGAATCGTACTTTGGGTCCGAGACCCAGTACTTC
few	TRBV6-5	TRBJ2-7	.	CASSYSRDGPYEQYF	TGTGCCAGCAGTTACTCCCGGGACGGACCCTACGAGCAGTACTTC
few	TRBV6-1	TRBJ1-4	.	CASRKDIVNEKLFF	TGTGCCAGCAGGAAGGACATCGTCAATGAAAAACTGTTTTTT
few	TRBV6-1	TRBJ2-7	TRBD2	CATGSGSRYEQYF	TGTGCCACGGGTAGCGGGAGTAGGTACGAGCAGTACTTC
few	TRBV7-9	TRBJ2-3	.	CASSLRSGRVVADTQYF	TGTGCCAGCAGCTTACGGTCCGGCAGGGTGGTTGCAGATACGCAGTATTTT
few	TRBV29-1	TRBJ2-7	TRBD2	CSVTTLPGGGEQYF	TGCAGCGTTACGACCCTCCCCGGGGGGGGCGAGCAGTACTTC
.	TRBV5-1	TRBJ1-6	.	CASSADGVGNSPLHF	TGCGCCAGCAGCGCTGATGGGGTCGGTAATTCACCCCTCCACTTT
few	TRBV5-1	TRBJ2-5	.	CASSLSDMETQYF	TGCGCCAGCAGCTTATCTGACATGGAGACCCAGTACTTC
.	TRBV12-3/TRBV12-4	TRBJ2-3	TRBD2	CASSSPPRFGLAGGRTDTQYF	TGTGCCAGCAGTTCGCCCCCCCGGTTCGGACTAGCGGGAGGGAGGACAGATACGCAGTATTTT
.	TRBV20-1	TRBJ2-5	TRBD1	CSARDTGGNQETQYF	TGCAGTGCTAGAGATACAGGGGGCAACCAAGAGACCCAGTACTTC
few	TRBV7-9	TRBJ2-1	.	CASSIGARNEQFF	TGTGCCAGCAGCATAGGGGCTCGGAATGAGCAGTTCTTC
few	TRBV25-1	TRBJ1-2	TRBD1	CASSEAYDRGAYGYTF	TGTGCCAGCAGTGAAGCATATGACAGGGGGGCCTATGGCTACACCTTC
many	TRBV3-1	TRBJ2-7	TRBD1	CASSQGQGIGEQYF	TGTGCCAGCAGCCAAGGACAGGGGATCGGCGAGCAGTACTTC
few	TRBV6-5	TRBJ2-1	.	CASSLSGTTYNEQFF	TGTGCCAGCAGCTTGTCCGGGACAACTTACAATGAGCAGTTCTTC
many	TRBV12-3/TRBV12-4	TRBJ2-3	.	CASTASSITDTQYF	TGTGCCAGCACGGCTAGCAGCATCACAGATACGCAGTATTTT
.	TRBV6-1	TRBJ2-2	.	CASTARVPTGELFF	TGTGCCAGCACAGCTAGGGTCCCCACCGGGGAGCTGTTTTTT
.	TRBV6-1	TRBJ1-1	.	CATQDGHYTEAFF	TGTGCCACACAGGACGGGCACTACACTGAAGCTTTCTTT
few	TRBV4-1	TRBJ1-4	TRBD1	CASSQGQGNEKLFF	TGCGCCAGCAGCCAAGGACAGGGCAATGAAAAACTGTTTTTT
.	TRBV7-9	TRBJ1-1	.	CASSLAGANEAFF	TGTGCCAGCAGCTTAGCAGGGGCCAATGAAGCTTTCTTT
.	TRBV7-2	TRBJ2-6	.	CASSLVEGSGANVLTF	TGTGCCAGCAGCTTAGTGGAAGGGTCTGGGGCCAACGTCCTGACTTTC
.	TRBV20-1	TRBJ2-7	TRBD1	CSARDPGQGDYEQYF	TGCAGTGCTAGAGATCCGGGACAGGGTGACTACGAGCAGTACTTC
.	TRBV24-1	TRBJ2-1	TRBD2	CATSDTGTSGLNEQFF	TGTGCCACCAGTGATACCGGGACTAGCGGACTCAATGAGCAGTTCTTC